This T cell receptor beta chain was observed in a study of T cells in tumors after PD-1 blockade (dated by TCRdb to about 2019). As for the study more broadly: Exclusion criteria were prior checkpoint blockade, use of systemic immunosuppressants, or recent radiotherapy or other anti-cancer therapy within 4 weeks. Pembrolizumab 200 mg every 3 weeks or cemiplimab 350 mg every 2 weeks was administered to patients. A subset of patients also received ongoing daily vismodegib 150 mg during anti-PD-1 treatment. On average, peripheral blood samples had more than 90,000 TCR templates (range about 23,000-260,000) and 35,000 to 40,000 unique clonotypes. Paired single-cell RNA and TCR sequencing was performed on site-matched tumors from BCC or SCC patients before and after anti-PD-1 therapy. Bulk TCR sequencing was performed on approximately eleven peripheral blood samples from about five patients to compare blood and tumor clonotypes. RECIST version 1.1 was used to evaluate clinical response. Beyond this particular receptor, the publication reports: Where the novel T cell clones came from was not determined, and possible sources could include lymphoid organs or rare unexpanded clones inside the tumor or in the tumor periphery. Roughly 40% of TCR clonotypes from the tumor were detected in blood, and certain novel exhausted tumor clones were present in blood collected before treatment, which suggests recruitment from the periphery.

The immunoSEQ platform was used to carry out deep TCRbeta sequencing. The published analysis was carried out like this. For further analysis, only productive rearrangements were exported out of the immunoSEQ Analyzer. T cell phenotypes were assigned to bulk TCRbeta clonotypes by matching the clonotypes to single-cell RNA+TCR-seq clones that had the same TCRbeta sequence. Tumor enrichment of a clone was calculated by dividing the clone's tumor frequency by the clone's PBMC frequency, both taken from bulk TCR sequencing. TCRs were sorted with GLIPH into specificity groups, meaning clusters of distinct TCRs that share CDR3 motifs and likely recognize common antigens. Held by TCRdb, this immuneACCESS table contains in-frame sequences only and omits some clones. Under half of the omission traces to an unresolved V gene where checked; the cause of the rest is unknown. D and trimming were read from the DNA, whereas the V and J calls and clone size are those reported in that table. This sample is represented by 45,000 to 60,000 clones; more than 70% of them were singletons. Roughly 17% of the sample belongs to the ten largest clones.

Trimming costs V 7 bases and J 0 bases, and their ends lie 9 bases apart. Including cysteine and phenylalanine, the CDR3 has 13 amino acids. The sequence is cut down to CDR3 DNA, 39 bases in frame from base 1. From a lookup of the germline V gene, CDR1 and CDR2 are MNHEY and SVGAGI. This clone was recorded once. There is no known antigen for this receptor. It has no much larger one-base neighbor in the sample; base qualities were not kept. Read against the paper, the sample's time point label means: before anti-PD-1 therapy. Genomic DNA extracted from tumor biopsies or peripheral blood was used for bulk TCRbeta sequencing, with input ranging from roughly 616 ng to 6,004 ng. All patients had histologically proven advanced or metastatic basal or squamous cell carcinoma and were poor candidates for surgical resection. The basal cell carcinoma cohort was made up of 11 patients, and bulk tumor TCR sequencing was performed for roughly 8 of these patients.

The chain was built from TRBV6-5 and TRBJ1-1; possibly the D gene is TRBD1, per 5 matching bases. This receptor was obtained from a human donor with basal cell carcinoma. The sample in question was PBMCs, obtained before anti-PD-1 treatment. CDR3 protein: CASIRGLNTEAFF. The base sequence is TGTGCCAGCATCCGGGGGTTGAACACTGAAGCTTTCTTT.